A single sample gave rise to the 5 T cell receptor beta chains below, sequenced in a study of glioma-infiltrating T cells after dendritic cell vaccination. The table came from immunoSEQ multiplex PCR; TCRdb's copy has only in-frame clones and leaves some out. This sample has approximately 64,000 clones, with approximately 78% found just once. The sequenced sample was blood, obtained before dendritic cell vaccination. Source of these receptors: a human donor with glioblastoma.

The gene calls are TRBV2 and TRBJ2-7; D gene uncertain. V lost 4 bases and J lost 3, with 7 bases in between. The CDR3 consists of 12 residues. In germline, CDR1 is SNHLY, CDR2 FYNNEI. CDR3 loop: CASSGQDYEQYF. The CDR3 nucleotides are TGTGCCAGCAGTGGGCAGGACTACGAGCAGTACTTC. Variable domain in full (rest from reference TRBV2 and TRBJ2-7): EPEVTQTPSHQVTQMGQEVILRCVPISNHLYFYWYRQILGQKVEFLVSFYNNEISEKSEIFDDQFSVERPDGSNFTLKIRSTKLEDSAMYFCASSGQDYEQYFGPGTRLTVT.

The chain links TRBV5-6 to TRBJ2-6; 7 bases are a match to TRBD1. Germline V gene sequence: CDR1 SGHDT, CDR2 YYEEEE. The CDR3 spans 16 residues. The trim removed 4 bases at V and 0 bases at J, leaving 4 bases unmatched. CDR3 in DNA: TGTGCCAGCAGCCCAGACAGGGACTCTGGGGCCAACGTCCTGACTTTC. Translating it yields CASSPDRDSGANVLTF. Full variable domain (remainder filled in from reference TRBV5-6 and TRBJ2-6): DAGVTQSPTHLIKTRGQQVTLRCSPKSGHDTVSWYQQALGQGPQFIFQYYEEEERQRGNFPDRFSGHQFPNYSSELNVNALLLGDSALYLCASSPDRDSGANVLTFGAGSRLTVL.

The count of this clone is one. The chain links TRBV5-4 to TRBJ2-3; 7 bases agree with TRBD1. The V gene's germline CDR1 is SGHNT and CDR2 YYREEE (reference sequence). The ends lost 4 bases at V and 0 bases at J; junction bases unmatched: 11. The length of the CDR3 is 17 residues. The CDR3 DNA reads TGTGCCAGCAGCCCGAGATCGAGGGGGCCAAGCACAGATACGCAGTATTTT. Translation: CASSPRSRGPSTDTQYF.

About this clone itself: The junction shows a germline mismatch at one end, possibly a read error. The chain has TRBV7-7 and TRBJ2-2; 8 bases match TRBD2. The CDR3 has 14 residues. Germline V gives CDR1 SSHAT, CDR2 FNYEAQ (reference sequence). As DNA, the CDR3 is TGTGCTAGCAGCTTCAGCGGGGGCTCCGGGGAGCTGTTTTTT. Its translation: CASSFSGGSGELFF.

The chain recombines TRBV5-6 with TRBJ2-5; possibly TRBD1 for D (6 bases). The J call may be wrong; the DNA end is better matched by TRBJ2-7. This CDR3 spans 13 amino acids. The germline V gene encodes CDR1 SGHDT and CDR2 YYEEEE. CDR3 region: CASSQDSRYEQYF. The CDR3 DNA is TGTGCCAGCAGCCAGGACAGCCGGTACGAGCAGTACTTC.